This note documents a single TCR beta chain sequence. Its target is unknown. The data were obtained in a study of vaccination and CD4 T cells after COVID-19. Study-wide context: Cultures serving as controls received a peptide pool (CEFX or HIV-1 Nef) or no peptide. Broader study findings: When vaccine-specific clones from convalescent patients were examined, 304 of 307 were spike mono-reactive. Convalescent patients had a median around 90% of reactive clones appearing only post-vaccination.

Treatment described: approximately nine-day PBMC culture with coronavirus spike peptide pools or control peptides (ViraFEST assay). Cultured CD4+ T cell DNA was sequenced using the Oncomine TCR Beta short-read assay. TCRdb re-called the PCR reads through MiXCR, storing one row per CDR3 protein. The sample contains over 15,000 distinct CDR3 sequences, 56% of which appear only once. V was clipped by 4 bases and J by 4 bases; unmatched bases: 8. Germline CDR1 and CDR2: MNHEY and SVGEGT. The CDR3 covers 15 residues. The TCR originated in a human donor who had recovered from COVID-19. V usage is TRBV6-2 or TRBV6-3 and J usage is TRBJ2-3, with TRBD1 matching 7 bases. The source material was CD4+ T cells from blood, cultured in vitro. In DNA form, the CDR3 reads TGTGCCAGCAGTTTAGTGGGACAGCGGTCAGATACGCAGTATTTT. Translating it yields CASSLVGQRSDTQYF.